Each of the 15 T cell receptor beta chains below was sequenced from the same sample in a study of blood T cell repertoires in COVID-19. Some clones are missing from TCRdb's copy, which holds only in-frame ones; the method was immunoSEQ multiplex PCR. The repertoire holds about 130,000 clones, with approximately 86% as singletons. Sequencing input: peripheral blood. These receptor sequences come from a woman aged 45-60 years who had recovered from COVID-19.

This clone showed up many times. This sample includes further DNA sequences coding for the same CDR3. The chain has TRBV27 and TRBJ2-3; D not certain. CDR1 and CDR2 from the germline V gene are MNHEY and SMNVEV (reference sequence). V gave up 2 bases and J gave up 5 bases, with 8 bases separating them. This CDR3 has 13 amino acids. The CDR3 here is CASSLIPGDTQYF. In DNA, the CDR3 is TGTGCCAGCAGTTTAATTCCCGGAGATACGCAGTATTTT.

V usage is TRBV7-3 and J usage is TRBJ2-5; a weak D match, TRBD1 (5 bases). The CDR3 loop spans 13 amino acids. In germline, CDR1 is SGHTA, CDR2 FQGTGA. The ends were cut back, 2 bases at V and 5 bases at J, with 9 bases in the middle. The CDR3 DNA sequence: TGTGCCAGCAGCTTATTTCCAGGGGAGACCCAGTACTTC. The encoded protein is CASSLFPGETQYF.

The genes are TRBV9 and TRBJ2-2; D is perhaps TRBD2 (6 bases). Trimming stripped 7 bases from V and 6 bases from J, with 25 bases between. The germline CDR1 and CDR2 sequences are SGDLS and YYNGEE. There are 17 residues in the CDR3. This CDR3 is CASSPTGVFFRPGELFF. CDR3 nucleotides: TGTGCCAGCTCCCCTACGGGAGTGTTTTTCCGACCCGGGGAGCTGTTTTTT.

This chain uses TRBV3-1 (or the pseudogene TRBV3-2) with TRBJ2-7; D is unresolved. Trimming removed 0 bases at V and 2 bases at J, with 8 bases between. The CDR3 spans 14 residues. Germline-derived CDR1 and CDR2 are LGHDT and YNNKEL (reference sequence). DNA for the CDR3: TGTGCCAGCAGCCAAGATACGGTCCCCTACGAGCAGTACTTC. Its protein is CASSQDTVPYEQYF.

The chain is built from TRBV7-2 and TRBJ2-3; D is ambiguous. Germline V gene sequence: CDR1 SGHTA, CDR2 FQGNSA. There are 16 residues in the CDR3. The V end lost 2 bases, the J end lost 1 base, and 13 bases lay between the germline ends. CDR3 region: CASSLRSAGGTDTQYF. The DNA of the CDR3 is TGTGCCAGCAGCTTAAGGTCCGCCGGAGGCACAGATACGCAGTATTTT.

The chain combines TRBV2 with TRBJ1-1; D uncertain. V was trimmed by 6 bases and J by 5 bases, leaving 4 bases between them. The CDR3 runs to 10 residues. Per the germline V gene, CDR1 is SNHLY and CDR2 is FYNNEI. The CDR3 is CASRRTEAFF. The CDR3 region has the DNA TGTGCCAGCAGGCGGACTGAAGCTTTCTTT. Full variable domain (outside the CDR3, taken from reference TRBV2 and TRBJ1-1): EPEVTQTPSHQVTQMGQEVILRCVPISNHLYFYWYRQILGQKVEFLVSFYNNEISEKSEIFDDQFSVERPDGSNFTLKIRSTKLEDSAMYFCASRRTEAFFGQGTRLTVV.

The chain couples TRBV18 to TRBJ1-4; the match to TRBD1 covers 8 bases. This CDR3 spans 14 amino acids. V lost 4 bases and J lost 8; bases outside the gene matches: 6. Per germline, CDR1 KGHSH and CDR2 LQKENI. The CDR3 reads CASSLGQGLEKLFF. The CDR3 DNA reads TGTGCCAGCTCACTCGGACAGGGTTTGGAAAAACTGTTTTTT.

This chain connects TRBV4-1 to TRBJ2-7, with 9 bases that match TRBD1. There are 15 residues in the CDR3. V was clipped by 3 bases and J by 0 bases; unmatched bases: 3. Germline V CDR1 and CDR2: MGHRA, YSYEKL. In DNA, the CDR3 is TGCGCCAGCAGCCATGAGACAGGGGGCTCCTACGAGCAGTACTTC. This encodes CASSHETGGSYEQYF.

V and J are TRBV19 and TRBJ1-1; D is perhaps TRBD1 (6 bases). The ends were cut back, 5 bases at V and 5 bases at J, with 18 bases in the middle. Per the germline V gene, CDR1 is LNHDA and CDR2 is SQIVND (reference sequence). This CDR3 is built from 15 residues. The CDR3 is CASSSNRVPGTEAFF. The CDR3 DNA reads TGTGCCAGTAGTTCGAACAGGGTCCCGGGGACTGAAGCTTTCTTT.

This sequence joins TRBV3-1 (or the pseudogene TRBV3-2) and TRBJ1-2, with D possibly being TRBD1 (6 bases). Germline values: CDR1 LGHDT, CDR2 YNNKEL (reference sequence). The CDR3 spans 19 residues. V was trimmed by 4 bases and J by 4 bases, leaving 28 bases between them. CDR3 residues: CASSLRPRRTEPFLYGYTF. The CDR3 DNA sequence: TGTGCCAGCAGCCTTCGGCCGAGAAGGACAGAGCCTTTCCTCTATGGCTACACCTTC.

The chain carries TRBV2 and TRBJ2-2; 11 bases align to TRBD2. CDR3 length equals 16 residues. The V gene's germline CDR1 is SNHLY and CDR2 FYNNEI. The V gene end was trimmed by 4 bases and the J gene end by 6 bases; junction bases not matched to a gene: 7. CDR3: CASSAGLAVAPGELFF. The CDR3 DNA sequence: TGTGCCAGCAGTGCGGGACTAGCGGTTGCGCCCGGGGAGCTGTTTTTT.

This chain links TRBV29-1 with TRBJ2-7; TRBD1 matches 12 bases. Germline V gene sequence: CDR1 SQVTM, CDR2 ANQGSEA. The CDR3 is made up of 14 amino acids. The trim removed 4 bases at V and 5 bases at J, leaving 6 bases unmatched. The chain's CDR3 is CSVVQGQGANEQYF. CDR3 nucleotides: TGCAGCGTTGTCCAGGGACAGGGGGCTAACGAGCAGTACTTC.

The rearrangement links TRBV4-3 to TRBJ2-7; D gene ambiguous. The CDR3 has 15 residues. Trimming pared 0 bases from V and 3 bases from J, leaving 12 bases between. Germline CDR1 LGHNA, CDR2 YSLEER. CDR3 region: CASSQEQRGNYEQYF. The CDR3 DNA reads TGCGCCAGCAGCCAAGAGCAGCGCGGAAACTACGAGCAGTACTTC.

The rearrangement joins TRBV29-1 to TRBJ2-7; TRBD1 matches 10 bases. J lost 7 bases, V lost 3 bases, and 3 bases had no gene match. Germline V CDR1 and CDR2: SQVTM, ANQGSEA. This CDR3 comprises 12 residues. The CDR3 region is CSVERTGGEQYF. In DNA, the CDR3 is TGCAGCGTTGAGAGGACAGGGGGGGAGCAGTACTTC.

The V and J genes are TRBV5-4 and TRBJ2-1; 7 positions match TRBD1. Unmatched junction bases numbered 8, after V lost 4 bases and J lost 4 bases. Germline V gene lookup returns CDR1 SGHNT and CDR2 YYREEE (reference sequence). The CDR3 runs to 15 residues. The CDR3 reads CASSQGTVAYNEQFF. CDR3 sequence (DNA): TGTGCCAGCAGCCAGGGGACAGTCGCATACAATGAGCAGTTCTTC. Based on the CDR3 plus reference TRBV5-4 and TRBJ2-1, the full variable domain is ETGVTQSPTHLIKTRGQQVTLRCSSQSGHNTVSWYQQALGQGPQFIFQYYREEENGRGNFPPRFSGLQFPNYSSELNVNALELDDSALYLCASSQGTVAYNEQFFGPGTRLTVL.